Below, one T cell receptor (beta chain) is given with its context. This sample was taken from a study of cytomegalovirus exposure and HLA in healthy donors. In the PCR, 60 Vbeta and 13 Jbeta primers were used. TCRdb's copy holds only in-frame clones and misses some; the assay was immunoSEQ multiplex PCR. The sample consists of about 120,000 clones, around three quarters of them appearing once. V lost 6 bases and J 5 bases, leaving 19 bases between the germline ends. This CDR3 has 15 amino acids. CDR1 ENHRY and CDR2 SYGVKD come from the germline V gene. The chain combines TRBV10-3 with TRBJ2-5; no firm D call. The origin of this receptor is a man aged 25 to 45 in good health and CMV-seropositive. Sequenced material: PBMCs. The CDR3 nucleotides are TGTGCCATCAGAAGAAGCATTTCGGTGTACGAGACCCAGTACTTC. It specifies CAIRRSISVYETQYF.